The rows below give T cell receptor beta chains drawn from one sample of a study of cytomegalovirus exposure and HLA in healthy donors. Here immunoSEQ multiplex PCR was the method, and the copy in TCRdb shows in-frame clones only, minus some. The table includes around 150,000 clones, around four fifths detected once. The material sequenced was PBMCs. These receptors all stem from a young man in good health and CMV-seropositive. CDR3s include the opening cysteine and the closing phenylalanine or tryptophan. D genes are given only for firm matches. Size is stated for part of the rows, as once, few or many counts, or as a class when the clone is expanded.

TRBV4-3	-	TRBJ2-2	TRBD2	CASSQDRLSGRAGELFF	TGCGCCAGCAGCCAAGATAGGCTTAGCGGGAGGGCCGGGGAGCTGTTTTTT
TRBV13	-	TRBJ2-7	-	CASSLTGYHEQYF	TGTGCCAGCAGCTTAACAGGGTATCACGAGCAGTACTTC
TRBV4-1	-	TRBJ2-5	TRBD1	CASSRPGQQETQYF	TGCGCCAGCAGCCGACCGGGACAGCAAGAGACCCAGTACTTC
TRBV7-9	-	TRBJ2-5	TRBD1	CASSFTGTEQETQYF	TGTGCCAGCAGCTTTACCGGGACAGAGCAAGAGACCCAGTACTTC
TRBV6-5	once	TRBJ2-1	TRBD2	CASSYSSGLGQFF	TGTGCCAGCAGTTACTCGAGCGGACTAGGTCAGTTCTTC
TRBV7-8	-	TRBJ1-2	-	CASSPTLNYGYTF	TGTGCCAGCAGCCCGACTCTTAACTATGGCTACACCTTC
TRBV7-6	few	TRBJ2-7	TRBD1	CASSASTGLYEQYF	TGTGCCAGCAGCGCCTCGACAGGGCTCTACGAGCAGTACTTC
TRBV7-3	-	TRBJ2-2	-	CASSPRSGAGELFF	TGTGCCAGCAGCCCTAGGTCCGGCGCCGGGGAGCTGTTTTTT
TRBV28	-	TRBJ1-4	-	CASSPRGGEKLFF	TGTGCCAGCAGTCCGCGGGGTGGGGAAAAACTGTTTTTT
TRBV27	-	TRBJ2-1	TRBD1	CASSRTGGGGYNEQFF	TGTGCCAGCAGTCGGACAGGGGGGGGAGGTTACAATGAGCAGTTCTTC
TRBV28	-	TRBJ2-2	-	CASSSDNGRFTGELFF	TGTGCCAGCAGTTCGGACAACGGACGGTTCACCGGGGAGCTGTTTTTT
TRBV9	once	TRBJ2-1	-	CASSGGGGGVYNEQFF	TGTGCCAGCAGCGGCGGTGGGGGGGGCGTTTACAATGAGCAGTTCTTC
TRBV27	-	TRBJ2-6	TRBD2	CATRPGLAGGPGANVLTF	TGTGCCACCAGACCAGGACTAGCGGGAGGGCCAGGGGCCAACGTCCTGACTTTC
TRBV5-5	-	TRBJ2-6	-	CASSLLGVVSGANVLTF	TGTGCCAGCAGCTTGTTAGGGGTGGTCTCTGGGGCCAACGTCCTGACTTTC
TRBV28	-	TRBJ2-7	-	CASRGDTYEQYF	TGTGCCAGCAGGGGAGATACCTACGAGCAGTACTTC
TRBV30	-	TRBJ2-1	-	CAWSGQAYNEQFF	TGTGCCTGGAGTGGACAGGCTTACAATGAGCAGTTCTTC
TRBV20-1	-	TRBJ2-7	-	CSARVTYEQYF	TGCAGTGCTAGAGTCACCTACGAGCAGTACTTC
TRBV10-3	-	TRBJ1-2	-	CAITQGDYGYTF	TGTGCCATCACCCAAGGAGACTATGGCTACACCTTC
TRBV5-1	-	TRBJ1-2	TRBD1	CASSLGGQAGDTF	TGCGCCAGCAGCTTGGGGGGACAGGCCGGGGACACCTTC
TRBV18	-	TRBJ1-3	-	CASSPLAQRSGNTIYF	TGTGCCAGCTCACCACTGGCCCAACGATCTGGAAACACCATATATTTT
TRBV6-1	-	TRBJ2-1	-	CATLSSIGPGNEQFF	TGTGCCACTTTAAGCTCCATTGGCCCGGGGAATGAGCAGTTCTTC
TRBV6-1	-	TRBJ2-3	TRBD2	CASGGGDLDTQYF	TGTGCCAGCGGTGGGGGGGATTTAGATACGCAGTATTTT
TRBV28	-	TRBJ2-2	-	CASSFSTANTGELFF	TGTGCCAGCAGTTTTTCGACAGCGAACACCGGGGAGCTGTTTTTT
TRBV30	-	TRBJ2-1	TRBD2	CAWSRGTSGTGGEQFF	TGTGCCTGGAGCCGTGGGACTAGCGGGACAGGGGGTGAGCAGTTCTTC
TRBV6-5	few	TRBJ1-1	TRBD1	CASSGTGFEAFF	TGTGCCAGCAGCGGGACAGGTTTTGAAGCTTTCTTT
TRBV6-6	-	TRBJ2-5	TRBD2	CASSYNRPGGETQYF	TGTGCCAGCAGTTACAATCGGCCGGGAGGAGAGACCCAGTACTTC
TRBV28	-	TRBJ2-7	-	CASRMRASYEQYF	TGTGCCAGCAGGATGAGAGCCTCCTACGAGCAGTACTTC
TRBV7-9	-	TRBJ2-2	TRBD1	CASSRKGQGYGELFF	TGTGCCAGCAGCCGAAAGGGACAGGGGTACGGGGAGCTGTTTTTT
TRBV2	once	TRBJ2-1	TRBD1	CASSRDRNNEQFF	TGTGCCAGCAGCCGGGACAGAAACAATGAGCAGTTCTTC
TRBV30	-	TRBJ1-2	TRBD1	CAWRPGTGGAGYGYTF	TGTGCCTGGAGACCTGGGACAGGGGGCGCAGGGTATGGCTACACCTTC
TRBV5-1	-	TRBJ1-4	TRBD1	CASSSLLPGQGGEKLFF	TGCGCCAGCAGCTCACTACTACCGGGACAGGGGGGTGAAAAACTGTTTTTT
TRBV10-3	-	TRBJ1-1	-	CAIRGGVDTEAFF	TGTGCCATCAGGGGGGGGGTAGACACTGAAGCTTTCTTT
TRBV4-2	-	TRBJ2-3	-	CASSHLSSENTQYF	TGTGCCAGCAGCCACCTCTCGAGTGAAAATACGCAGTATTTT
TRBV10-3	-	TRBJ2-3	-	CAISDETTYTDTQYF	TGTGCCATCAGTGACGAGACAACTTACACAGATACGCAGTATTTT
TRBV5-1	once	TRBJ2-7	-	CASSPSQGRPYEQYF	TGCGCCAGCAGCCCCTCCCAGGGGAGACCCTACGAGCAGTACTTC
TRBV5-4	-	TRBJ2-3	-	CASSPTRSTDTQYF	TGTGCCAGCAGCCCGACTCGGAGCACAGATACGCAGTATTTT
TRBV19	-	TRBJ2-2	TRBD2	CASSMRLVGGIRELFF	TGTGCCAGTAGTATGAGACTAGTGGGGGGGATTCGGGAGCTGTTTTTT
TRBV5-1	-	TRBJ1-1	-	CASSLAAGGTEAFF	TGCGCCAGCAGCTTGGCAGCGGGGGGCACTGAAGCTTTCTTT
TRBV4-1	-	TRBJ2-7	TRBD1	CASSQFQGANSYEQYF	TGCGCCAGCAGCCAGTTTCAGGGGGCGAATTCCTACGAGCAGTACTTC
TRBV2	-	TRBJ2-1	TRBD1	CASSDRTGNNEQFF	TGTGCCAGCAGTGATAGGACAGGGAACAATGAGCAGTTCTTC
TRBV7-6	-	TRBJ1-1	-	CASSSPGGSMNTEAFF	TGTGCCAGCAGCTCCCCGGGGGGCAGCATGAACACTGAAGCTTTCTTT
TRBV30	-	TRBJ1-2	-	CAWSSEVGGDHGYTF	TGTGCCTGGAGTTCGGAGGTCGGGGGAGATCATGGCTACACCTTC
TRBV27	-	TRBJ2-1	TRBD2	CASSFFVASGAKRNEQFF	TGTGCCAGCAGTTTTTTCGTGGCTAGCGGAGCCAAAAGGAATGAGCAGTTCTTC